Each of the 3 T cell receptor beta chains below was sequenced from the same sample in a study of T cell responses to AZD1222 COVID-19 vaccine. The assay was immunoSEQ multiplex PCR, and TCRdb's table has in-frame clones only and misses some. Here the sample spans over 70,000 clones, roughly 88% being singletons. Sequences were derived from peripheral blood, sampled on day 0 of AZD1222 vaccination. The receptor source for this set is an adult in good health.

The genes are TRBV5-1 and TRBJ1-6; tentatively, D is TRBD1 (5 bases). This CDR3 is built from 17 residues. Germline V gene lookup returns CDR1 SGHRS and CDR2 YFSETQ. V was clipped by 2 bases and J by 7 bases, with 19 bases between them. CDR3 nucleotides: TGCGCCAGCAGCTTCATCCCAGGGTTTTTTTGGAATTCACCCCTCCACTTT. Its translation: CASSFIPGFFWNSPLHF.

The rearrangement links TRBV13 to TRBJ2-7, with D possibly TRBD2 on 5 matching bases. The V end lost 6 bases, the J end lost 3 bases, and 15 bases lay between the germline ends. CDR3 length: 14 residues. Germline lookup yields CDR1 PRHDT and CDR2 FYEKMQ (reference sequence). The CDR3 sequence is CASSFGQEVYEQYF. DNA of the CDR3: TGTGCCAGCAGTTTTGGCCAGGAGGTCTACGAGCAGTACTTC.

This chain links TRBV24-1 with TRBJ1-5, with 8 bases identical to TRBD1. V was pared by 9 bases and J by 4 bases, with 7 bases of the junction left unmatched. CDR3 length: 14 amino acids. Per germline, CDR1 KGHDR and CDR2 SFDVKD. The CDR3 region is CATAHRGTNQPQHF. In DNA form, the CDR3 reads TGTGCCACCGCCCACAGGGGGACAAATCAGCCCCAGCATTTT.